This section outlines one TCR beta chain sequence together with its context. Its antigen is still unknown. Libraries were prepared by immunoSEQ multiplex PCR; TCRdb keeps only in-frame clonotypes and omits some of them. The table has some 54,000 clones, approximately 80% seen once; the top ten hold roughly 6%. This CDR3 is built from 14 residues. V shed 6 bases, J shed 7 bases, and the junction held 10 bases outside the gene matches. Germline assignment: CDR1 SQVTM and CDR2 ANQGSEA. The data derive from a study of OX40 agonist ivuxolimab in advanced cancers. Study in general: The patients received agonistic anti-OX40 (CD134) antibody ivuxolimab. At 0.01 to 10 mg/kg, ivuxolimab was administered intravenously to patients every 2 weeks. Whole-study results and caveats: At 0.1 to 3.0 mg/kg and by week 6, clonal expansion occurred in CD4+ and CD8+ blood T cells.

The source was CD4+ or CD8+ T cells sorted from blood, collected in a trial of the OX40 agonist ivuxolimab. J is TRBJ1-5 and V is TRBV29-1; TRBD1 aligns across 9 bases. The TCR originated in an adult with an advanced solid tumor such as melanoma, head and neck, liver or kidney cancer. CDR3 coding DNA: TGCAGCGTGGGTGGACAGGGGACGGGACAGCCCCAGCATTTT. Translation gives CSVGGQGTGQPQHF.